These 21 T cell receptor beta chains originate from one sample sequenced in a study of T cells in Graves' hyperthyroidism and ophthalmopathy. Researchers took RNA transcripts and amplified the TCR beta CDR3 regions from them. The HTBI primer set served for first-round RT-PCR of the TCR CDR3. TCRdb passed the multiplex PCR reads through MiXCR, listing each CDR3 protein once. This sample has 300,000 or so distinct CDR3 sequences; approximately 17% occur once, and the top ten carry approximately 35%. Sequenced: blood. The origin of the receptors is a young man with Graves' hyperthyroidism.

This clonotype was found many times. The chain joins TRBV5-1 to TRBJ2-7, with 9 bases lining up with TRBD2. V dropped 5 bases and J dropped 0; count of bases not matched to a gene: 3. This CDR3 comprises 14 residues. CDR1 is SGHRS, CDR2 YFSETQ, per germline. CDR3 amino acids: CASRETSGSYEQYF. The CDR3 region has the DNA TGCGCCAGCAGGGAGACTAGCGGCTCCTACGAGCAGTACTTC.

Many counts were recorded for this clonotype. The chain has TRBV12-5 and TRBJ1-1, with D unresolved. V lost 6 bases and J lost 9, with 14 bases in between. The CDR3 has 12 residues. The V gene's germline CDR1 is LGHNT and CDR2 FRNRAP. In DNA form, the CDR3 reads TGTGCTAGTGGACCCGGGGTAGAAAAAGCTTTCTTT. Encoded protein: CASGPGVEKAFF.

The gene calls are TRBV7-2 and TRBJ1-2; 10 bases agree with TRBD1. The germline V gene encodes CDR1 SGHTA and CDR2 FQGNSA. The ends lost 5 bases at V and 1 base at J; junction bases unmatched: 19. The CDR3 runs to 20 residues. This chain's CDR3 is CASSLAPSGTGATLNYGYTF. In nucleotides, the CDR3 is TGTGCCAGCAGCCTCGCCCCTTCCGGGACAGGGGCCACCCTTAACTATGGCTACACCTTC.

This clonotype was observed a few times. V gene TRBV5-1 combines with J gene TRBJ1-6; TRBD1 is a possible D gene (6 bases). The CDR3 loop spans 15 amino acids. Trimming took 0 bases from V and 15 from J, leaving 19 bases between them. Germline loops: CDR1 SGHRS, CDR2 YFSETQ. CDR3 nucleotide sequence: TGCGCCAGCAGCTTGGACGGGGGCCCGATCAGGGGCCTCCACTTT. It encodes CASSLDGGPIRGLHF.

This clonotype was detected many times. The chain carries TRBV6-6 and TRBJ2-3, with D uncertain. Germline-derived CDR1 and CDR2 are MNHNY and SVGAGI (reference sequence). V was clipped by 0 bases and J by 2 bases, with 3 bases between them. This CDR3 is built from 13 residues. The CDR3 DNA follows: TGTGCCAGCAGTTACTCTAACACAGATACGCAGTATTTT. Translated: CASSYSNTDTQYF.

This clonotype was detected a few times. The chain uses TRBV29-1 and TRBJ2-1; a possible D gene is TRBD2 (6 bases). From germline, CDR1 is SQVTM and CDR2 ANQGSEA. The CDR3 sequence is 11 residues long. The germline V and J ends were trimmed by 5 bases and 7 bases, with 9 bases remaining between them. The CDR3 loop is CSVSRGNEQFF. CDR3 nucleotides: TGCAGCGTTTCGCGGGGAAATGAGCAGTTCTTC.

In this sample, this clonotype turned up many times. This chain connects TRBV5-1 to TRBJ2-3, with D possibly being TRBD2 (5 bases). The CDR3 consists of 14 residues. V lost 4 bases to trimming and J lost 7 bases, with 16 bases between them. The germline gives CDR1 SGHRS, CDR2 YFSETQ. CDR3 sequence: CASSPVVRGYTQYF. CDR3 nucleotides: TGCGCCAGCAGCCCGGTAGTGCGCGGGTATACGCAGTATTTT.

At least ten counts were recorded for this clonotype. This chain connects TRBV7-2 to TRBJ2-6, with a weak D call TRBD1 (6 bases). Germline CDR1 SGHTA, CDR2 FQGNSA. Trimming stripped 1 base from V and 2 bases from J, with 6 bases between. The CDR3 contains 15 residues. The CDR3 loop is CASSLDRAGANVLTF. CDR3 coding DNA: TGTGCCAGCAGCTTAGACAGGGCTGGGGCCAACGTCCTGACTTTC.

The chain employs TRBV24-1 and TRBJ2-1; 10 bases line up with TRBD1. The CDR3 extends over 16 amino acids. In germline, CDR1 is KGHDR, CDR2 SFDVKD. V was pared by 3 bases and J by 6 bases, with 7 bases of the junction left unmatched. The CDR3 is CATSDGPGQGPNEQFF. The CDR3 DNA follows: TGTGCCACCAGTGATGGACCGGGACAGGGGCCCAATGAGCAGTTCTTC.

The V call is TRBV7-8, the J call TRBJ1-4, with D tentatively TRBD1 (6 bases). Looked up from germline, CDR1 is SGHVS and CDR2 is FQNEAQ. The V and J ends lost 5 bases and 6 bases respectively, with 19 bases between them. This CDR3 has 16 amino acids. Here the CDR3 reads CASSILGGREDEKLFF. CDR3 DNA sequence: TGTGCCAGCAGCATCCTTGGGGGCAGGGAGGATGAAAAACTGTTTTTT.

This clonotype was recorded at least ten times. The V call is TRBV6-1, the J call TRBJ2-3; the D gene is possibly TRBD1 (6 bases). The germline gives CDR1 MNHNS, CDR2 SASEGT. V gave up 7 bases and J gave up 0 bases, with 17 bases separating them. This CDR3 has 16 amino acids. CDR3 sequence: CASIPNNRESTDTQYF. CDR3 nucleotides: TGTGCCAGCATCCCCAATAACAGGGAAAGCACAGATACGCAGTATTTT.

This clonotype was recorded many times. V is TRBV11-3 and J is TRBJ2-1; D is undetermined. Germline-derived CDR1 and CDR2 are SGHNT and YENEEA. V was trimmed by 0 bases and J by 4 bases, leaving 10 bases between them. The CDR3 totals 15 residues. DNA of the CDR3: TGTGCCAGCAGCTTAGAAGGTGGGGTATACAATGAGCAGTTCTTC. The encoded protein is CASSLEGGVYNEQFF.

This clonotype showed up many times. The CDR3 sequence: CASSVRGAGSYNEQFF. The CDR3 DNA sequence: TGTGCCAGCAGTGTCCGCGGGGCCGGCTCCTACAATGAGCAGTTCTTC. V usage is TRBV2 and J usage is TRBJ2-1; a weak D match, TRBD2 (6 bases). The CDR3 loop spans 16 amino acids. V lost 4 bases to trimming and J lost 0 bases, with 13 bases between them. Per the germline V gene, CDR1 is SNHLY and CDR2 is FYNNEI.

The J gene is TRBJ2-3, the V gene TRBV5-1, with D maybe TRBD1 (5 bases). The ends were cut back, 4 bases at V and 6 bases at J, with 12 bases in the middle. Per germline, CDR1 SGHRS and CDR2 YFSETQ. This CDR3 comprises 13 residues. This CDR3 is CASSRGGSDTQYF. CDR3 sequence (DNA): TGCGCCAGCAGCAGGGGTGGATCGGATACGCAGTATTTT.

This clonotype turned up a few times. This sequence joins TRBV7-3 and TRBJ2-1, with D maybe TRBD2 (6 bases). This CDR3 is 15 amino acids long. Germline V gene data show CDR1 as SGHTA and CDR2 as FQGTGA. V lost 5 bases to trimming and J lost 2 bases, with 13 bases between them. As DNA, the CDR3 is TGTGCCAGCAGCCCCGGGGCTAGCGCCTACAATGAGCAGTTCTTC. It encodes CASSPGASAYNEQFF.

This clonotype has more than one count but fewer than ten. Possible read error: a much larger clone is one base away. It is likely a read error, because the conserved phenylalanine at the end of the CDR3 is missing. The V gene is TRBV11-2, the J gene TRBJ2-7; TRBD2 might be the D (5 bases). The CDR3 is made up of 17 amino acids. The germline V and J ends were trimmed by 3 bases and 0 bases, with 18 bases remaining between them. Germline values: CDR1 SGHAT, CDR2 FQNNGV. The CDR3 region is CASSFSHAGPSSYEQYS. Here the CDR3 DNA reads TGTGCCAGCAGCTTTAGTCACGCGGGCCCAAGCTCCTACGAGCAGTACTCC.

This clonotype was observed many times. This chain uses TRBV5-1 with TRBJ2-7, with D perhaps TRBD2 (5 bases). V lost 0 bases and J 5 bases, leaving 15 bases between the germline ends. The CDR3 consists of 15 residues. In germline, CDR1 is SGHRS, CDR2 YFSETQ. The CDR3 protein is CASSLAKRVGDEQYF. Written as DNA, the CDR3 is TGCGCCAGCAGCTTGGCCAAACGGGTCGGGGACGAGCAGTACTTC.

The V gene is TRBV4-1, the J gene TRBJ1-3; D gene ambiguous. The V end was cut by 5 bases, the J end by 0 bases, with 11 bases between. The CDR3 length is 15 residues. Germline V lookup: CDR1 MGHRA, CDR2 YSYEKL. CDR3 amino acids: CASSVDSFSGNTIYF. DNA of the CDR3: TGCGCCAGCAGCGTCGACTCCTTCTCTGGAAACACCATATATTTT.

This clonotype was counted many times. The chain recombines TRBV2 with TRBJ1-1; D is unresolved. The V gene's germline CDR1 is SNHLY and CDR2 FYNNEI. Trimming shortened V by 9 bases and J by 1 base, and 12 bases separated the two germline ends. The CDR3 loop spans 13 amino acids. CDR3 region: CASVSYTNTEAFF. The CDR3 nucleotides are TGTGCCAGTGTCTCCTACACGAACACTGAAGCTTTCTTT.

Ten or more counts support this clonotype. The genes are TRBV2 and TRBJ1-5; possible D gene TRBD1, 5 bases. The CDR3 loop spans 14 amino acids. Germline CDR1 and CDR2: SNHLY and FYNNEI. Trimming shortened V by 3 bases and J by 6 bases, and 12 bases separated the two germline ends. The CDR3 spells CASSDGGGGQPQHF. The CDR3 DNA follows: TGTGCCAGCAGTGACGGGGGTGGGGGTCAGCCCCAGCATTTT.

This clonotype has a count of ten or more. The chain joins TRBV20-1 to TRBJ2-3; TRBD2 is a possible D gene (5 bases). V was cut by 5 bases and J by 10 bases, with 16 bases left in between. This CDR3 region has 12 residues. Germline-derived CDR1 and CDR2 are DFQATT and SNEGSKA (reference sequence). The CDR3 DNA reads as TGCAGTGCTCGATCTACTAGTCTCGCGCAGTATTTT. It translates to CSARSTSLAQYF.